These 6 T cell receptor beta chains were all obtained from the same sample, sequenced in a study of OX40 agonist ivuxolimab in advanced cancers. The library was built by means of the immunoSEQ multiplex PCR assay. TCRdb carries this immuneACCESS record with in-frame sequences only. Its versions omit some clonotypes, under half of them owing to an unresolved V gene in the studies checked, with the rest unexplained. The sample has about 26,000 clones on record, about 80% of them singletons. 12% of the sample lies in the top ten. The sample here was CD4+ or CD8+ T cells sorted from blood, taken in a trial of the OX40 agonist ivuxolimab. Source of these receptors: an adult with an advanced solid tumor such as melanoma, head and neck, liver or kidney cancer.

The V gene is TRBV14, the J gene TRBJ2-7, with D maybe TRBD2 (6 bases). Deletions cut 4 bases from V and 8 bases from J, with 21 bases between. CDR3 length: 15 residues. Germline V lookup: CDR1 SGHDN, CDR2 FVKESK. CDR3 loop: CASSLTRDGTYKQYF. In nucleotides, the CDR3 is TGTGCCAGCAGCCTCACGCGGGACGGGACTTACAAGCAGTACTTC.

The rearrangement links TRBV5-1 to TRBJ2-7; TRBD1 matches at 11 bases. CDR1 is SGHRS and CDR2 is YFSETQ in the germline V gene. The CDR3 runs 14 residues. The J segment lost 4 bases and the V segment lost 2 bases, leaving 2 bases of the junction unmatched. The CDR3 protein is CASSFGTGGYEQYF. The CDR3 DNA reads TGCGCCAGCAGCTTCGGGACAGGGGGTTACGAGCAGTACTTC.

A word on this clone: The junction departs from the called germline gene at one end, perhaps through a read error. The J gene is TRBJ1-1, the V gene TRBV15; perhaps TRBD1 as D (5 bases). Germline V CDR1 and CDR2: LNHNV, YYDKDF (reference sequence). CDR3 length equals 14 residues. The CDR3: CATSRDGGNSEAFF. CDR3 DNA sequence: TGTGCCACCAGCAGAGATGGGGGGAACTCTGAAGCTTTCTTT.

The V gene is TRBV7-9, the J gene TRBJ1-1; D not certain. This CDR3 is 13 amino acids long. Looked up from germline, CDR1 is SEHNR and CDR2 is FQNEAQ (reference sequence). Trimming took off 4 bases at V and 7 bases at J, with 13 bases between the two ends. CDR3 DNA: TGTGCCAGCAGCTCCGGGGAGGTGATTGAAGCTTTCTTT. It translates to CASSSGEVIEAFF.

This chain joins TRBV13 and TRBJ1-2; 7 bases are a match to TRBD1. This CDR3 is 15 amino acids long. Germline assignment: CDR1 PRHDT and CDR2 FYEKMQ (reference sequence). V was clipped by 0 bases and J by 6 bases; unmatched bases: 7. DNA of the CDR3: TGTGCCAGCAGCTTAGGCCAGGGGGGGAAGAATGGCTACACCTTC. Protein product: CASSLGQGGKNGYTF.

The CDR3 protein is CAISDPKVSYGYTF. DNA of the CDR3: TGTGCCATCAGTGATCCGAAAGTCTCCTATGGCTACACCTTC. The chain employs TRBV10-3 and TRBJ1-2; D gene ambiguous. This CDR3 contains 14 residues. Trimming cost V 3 bases and J 4 bases, with 12 bases left between them. In germline, CDR1 is ENHRY, CDR2 SYGVKD.